Below, one T cell receptor beta chain is given with its context. The antigen is not known. A much larger clone lies a single base off, so this may be a read error. The data belong to a study of blood T cells in healthy people across ages. Whole-study results and caveats: Observed TCR beta diversity per million T cells went down as age went up. This fall followed a roughly linear course with age.

Sample-barcoded 5' priming and a J-beta primer mix drove a second PCR of roughly 6 to 12 cycles. TCRdb re-called the 5' RACE reads through MiXCR, storing one row per CDR3 protein. The profile covers 1.5 million to 2 million distinct CDR3 sequences, with approximately 32% appearing a single time and around 11% taken by the ten largest. Researchers report isolating at least 6 million PBMCs per sample. This CDR3 comprises 14 residues. The source of this sequence is a woman in her thirties in good health. V is TRBV12-3 or TRBV12-4 and J is TRBJ2-7; TRBD2 might be the D (6 bases). The sequencing input was blood. The CDR3 nucleotides are TGTGTCAGCAGCCGGAGGGACGCACCCTACGAGCAGTACTTC. This encodes CVSSRRDAPYEQYF.